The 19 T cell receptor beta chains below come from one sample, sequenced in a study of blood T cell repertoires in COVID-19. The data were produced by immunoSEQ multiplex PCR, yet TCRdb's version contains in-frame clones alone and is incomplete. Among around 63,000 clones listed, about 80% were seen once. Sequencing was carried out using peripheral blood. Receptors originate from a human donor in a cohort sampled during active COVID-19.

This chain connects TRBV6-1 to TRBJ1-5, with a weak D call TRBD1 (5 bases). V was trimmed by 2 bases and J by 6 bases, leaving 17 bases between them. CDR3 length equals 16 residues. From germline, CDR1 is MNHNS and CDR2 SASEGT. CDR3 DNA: TGTGCCAGCAGTGAAAGTTCGGGAGGTGGGGGTCAGCCCCAGCATTTT. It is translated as CASSESSGGGGQPQHF.

Here the CDR3 reads CASSELAGGSYNEQFF. The DNA of the CDR3 is TGTGCCAGCAGTGAACTTGCGGGAGGATCCTACAATGAGCAGTTCTTC. The chain couples TRBV25-1 to TRBJ2-1; 8 bases fit TRBD2. Trimming at V came to 2 bases and at J to 1 base, leaving 4 bases not matched to a gene. This CDR3 comprises 16 residues. Germline assignment: CDR1 MGHDK and CDR2 SYGVNS.

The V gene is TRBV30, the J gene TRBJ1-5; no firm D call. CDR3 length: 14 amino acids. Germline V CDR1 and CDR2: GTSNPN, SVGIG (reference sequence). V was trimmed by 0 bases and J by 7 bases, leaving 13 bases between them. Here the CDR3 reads CAWSVRGSRQPQHF. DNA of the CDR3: TGTGCCTGGAGTGTACGAGGGTCAAGACAGCCCCAGCATTTT. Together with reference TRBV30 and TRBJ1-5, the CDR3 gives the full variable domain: SQTIHQWPATLVQPVGSPLSLECTVEGTSNPNLYWYRQAAGRGLQLLFYSVGIGQISSEVPQNLSASRPQDRQFILSSKKLLLSDSGFYLCAWSVRGSRQPQHFGDGTRLSIL.

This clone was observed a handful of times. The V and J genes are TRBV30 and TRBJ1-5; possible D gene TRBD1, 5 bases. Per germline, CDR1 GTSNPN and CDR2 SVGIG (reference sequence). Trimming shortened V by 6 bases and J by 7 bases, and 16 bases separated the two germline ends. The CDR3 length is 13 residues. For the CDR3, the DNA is TGTGCCTGTGGAGGAGGGAGGGACCAGCCCCAGCATTTT. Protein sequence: CACGGGRDQPQHF.

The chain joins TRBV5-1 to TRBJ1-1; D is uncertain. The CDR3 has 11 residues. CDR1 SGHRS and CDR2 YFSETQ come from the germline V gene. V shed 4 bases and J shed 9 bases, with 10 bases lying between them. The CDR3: CASSHRDQAFF. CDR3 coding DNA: TGCGCCAGCAGCCACCGGGATCAAGCTTTCTTT.

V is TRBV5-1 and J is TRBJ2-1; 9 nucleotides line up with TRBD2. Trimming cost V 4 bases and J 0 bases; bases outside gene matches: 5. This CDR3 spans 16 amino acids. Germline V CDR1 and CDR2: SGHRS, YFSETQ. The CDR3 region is CASSVTSGRSYNEQFF. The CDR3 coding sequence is TGCGCCAGCAGCGTGACTAGCGGACGCTCCTACAATGAGCAGTTCTTC. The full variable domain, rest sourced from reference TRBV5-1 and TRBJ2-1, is KAGVTQTPRYLIKTRGQQVTLSCSPISGHRSVSWYQQTPGQGLQFLFEYFSETQRNKGNFPGRFSGRQFSNSRSEMNVSTLELGDSALYLCASSVTSGRSYNEQFFGPGTRLTVL.

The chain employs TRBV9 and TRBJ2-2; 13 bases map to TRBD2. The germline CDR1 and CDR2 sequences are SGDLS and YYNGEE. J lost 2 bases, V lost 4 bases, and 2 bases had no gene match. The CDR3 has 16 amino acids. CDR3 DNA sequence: TGTGCCAGCAGCCCGGGACTAGCGGGAAACACCGGGGAGCTGTTTTTT. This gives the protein CASSPGLAGNTGELFF.

Written as DNA, the CDR3 is TGCGCCAGCAGCCAAGAGCCAGGGAGGATCAACACCATATATTTT. Encoded protein: CASSQEPGRINTIYF. J is TRBJ1-3 and V is TRBV4-3; a possible D gene is TRBD1 (5 bases). Germline values: CDR1 LGHNA, CDR2 YSLEER. The CDR3 runs to 15 residues. Trimming cost V 0 bases and J 7 bases, with 13 bases left between them.

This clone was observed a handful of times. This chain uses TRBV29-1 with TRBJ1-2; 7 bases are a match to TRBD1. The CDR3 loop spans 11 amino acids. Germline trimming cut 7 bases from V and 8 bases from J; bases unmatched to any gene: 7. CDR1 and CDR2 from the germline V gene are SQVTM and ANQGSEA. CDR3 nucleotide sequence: TGCAGCGACGGACAGGTAGACGGCTACACCTTC. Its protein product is CSDGQVDGYTF.

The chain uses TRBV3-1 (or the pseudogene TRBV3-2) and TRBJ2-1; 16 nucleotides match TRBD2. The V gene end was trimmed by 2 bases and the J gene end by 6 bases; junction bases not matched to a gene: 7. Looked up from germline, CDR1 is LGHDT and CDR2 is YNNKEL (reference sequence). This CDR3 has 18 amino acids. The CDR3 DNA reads TGTGCCAGCAGCCAACTGGGACTAGCGGGAGGGCGGGGCAATGAGCAGTTCTTC. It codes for CASSQLGLAGGRGNEQFF.

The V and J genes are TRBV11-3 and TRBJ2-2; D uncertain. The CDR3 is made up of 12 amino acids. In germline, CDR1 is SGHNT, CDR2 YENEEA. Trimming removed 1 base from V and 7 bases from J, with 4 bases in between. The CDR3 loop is CASSLAYGELFF. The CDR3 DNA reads TGTGCCAGCAGCTTAGCTTACGGGGAGCTGTTTTTT.

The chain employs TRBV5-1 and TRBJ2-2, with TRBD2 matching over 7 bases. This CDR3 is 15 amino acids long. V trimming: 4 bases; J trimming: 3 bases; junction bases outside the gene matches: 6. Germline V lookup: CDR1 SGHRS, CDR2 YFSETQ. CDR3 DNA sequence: TGCGCCAGCAGCCGGGGGGACTGGGACACCGGGGAGCTGTTTTTT. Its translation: CASSRGDWDTGELFF.

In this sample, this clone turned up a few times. The CDR3, as DNA: TGTGCCAGTAGTAAGACAGCTCCCGAGGACTATGGCTACACCTTC. Its translation is CASSKTAPEDYGYTF. This rearrangement joins TRBV19 to TRBJ1-2; a possible D gene is TRBD1 (5 bases). This CDR3 contains 15 residues. Trimming pared 4 bases from V and 3 bases from J, leaving 15 bases between. Germline assignment: CDR1 LNHDA and CDR2 SQIVND (reference sequence).

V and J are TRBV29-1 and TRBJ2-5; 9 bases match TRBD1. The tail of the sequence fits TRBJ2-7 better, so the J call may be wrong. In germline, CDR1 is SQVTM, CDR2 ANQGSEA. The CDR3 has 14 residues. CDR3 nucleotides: TGCAGCGTTGAAAAGGGGACAGGGATCTACGAGCAGTACTTC. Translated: CSVEKGTGIYEQYF.

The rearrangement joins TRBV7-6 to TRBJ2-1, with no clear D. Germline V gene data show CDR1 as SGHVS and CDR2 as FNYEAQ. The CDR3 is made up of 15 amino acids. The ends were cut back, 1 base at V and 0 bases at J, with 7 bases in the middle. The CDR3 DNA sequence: TGTGCCAGCAGCTTAGAGCCCTTCTCCTACAATGAGCAGTTCTTC. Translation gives CASSLEPFSYNEQFF.

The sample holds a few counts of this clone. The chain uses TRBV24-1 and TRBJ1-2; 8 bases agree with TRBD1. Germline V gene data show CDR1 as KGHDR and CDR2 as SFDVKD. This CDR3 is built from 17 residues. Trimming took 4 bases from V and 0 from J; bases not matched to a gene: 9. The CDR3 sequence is CATSEAGTGNANYGYTF. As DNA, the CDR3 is TGTGCCACCAGTGAAGCCGGGACAGGAAACGCTAACTATGGCTACACCTTC.

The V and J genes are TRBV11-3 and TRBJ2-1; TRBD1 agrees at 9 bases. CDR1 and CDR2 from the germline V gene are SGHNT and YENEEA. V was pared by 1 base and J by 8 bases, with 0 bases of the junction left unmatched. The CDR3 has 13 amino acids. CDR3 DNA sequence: TGTGCCAGCAGCTTAGGACAGGGGGATGAGCAGTTCTTC. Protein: CASSLGQGDEQFF.

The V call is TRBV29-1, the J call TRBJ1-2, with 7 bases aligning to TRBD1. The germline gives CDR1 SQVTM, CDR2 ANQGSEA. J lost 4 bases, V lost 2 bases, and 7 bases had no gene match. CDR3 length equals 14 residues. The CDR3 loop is CSVETRDSFYGYTF. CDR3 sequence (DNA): TGCAGCGTTGAAACCCGGGACAGCTTCTATGGCTACACCTTC.

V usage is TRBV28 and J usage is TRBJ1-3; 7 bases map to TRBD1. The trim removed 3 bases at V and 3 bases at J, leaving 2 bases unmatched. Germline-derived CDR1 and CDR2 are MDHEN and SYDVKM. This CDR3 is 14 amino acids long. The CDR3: CASSFQGGGNTIYF. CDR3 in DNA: TGTGCCAGCAGTTTCCAGGGGGGTGGAAACACCATATATTTT.